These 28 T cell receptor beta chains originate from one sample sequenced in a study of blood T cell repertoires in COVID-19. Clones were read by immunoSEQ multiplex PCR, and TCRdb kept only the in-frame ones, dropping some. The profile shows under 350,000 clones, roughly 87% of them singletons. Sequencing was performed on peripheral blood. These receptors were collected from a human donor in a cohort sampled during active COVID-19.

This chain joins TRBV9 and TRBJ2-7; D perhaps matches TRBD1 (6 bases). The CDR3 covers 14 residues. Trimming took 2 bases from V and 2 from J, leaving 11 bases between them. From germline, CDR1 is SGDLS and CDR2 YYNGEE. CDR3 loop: CASSVGDMPYEQYF. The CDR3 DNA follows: TGTGCCAGCAGCGTTGGGGACATGCCCTACGAGCAGTACTTC.

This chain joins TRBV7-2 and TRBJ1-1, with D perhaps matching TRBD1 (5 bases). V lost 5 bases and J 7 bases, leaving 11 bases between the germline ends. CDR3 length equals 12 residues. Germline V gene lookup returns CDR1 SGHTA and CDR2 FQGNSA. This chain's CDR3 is CASSTYTGEAFF. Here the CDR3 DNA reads TGTGCCAGCAGCACTTACACAGGTGAAGCTTTCTTT.

The CDR3 spells CAWTLNTGELFF. In nucleotides, the CDR3 is TGTGCCTGGACCCTGAACACCGGGGAGCTGTTTTTT. The chain employs TRBV30 and TRBJ2-2; D unresolved. V gave up 4 bases and J gave up 1 base, with 4 bases separating them. The CDR3 is 12 amino acids. The V gene's germline CDR1 is GTSNPN and CDR2 SVGIG (reference sequence).

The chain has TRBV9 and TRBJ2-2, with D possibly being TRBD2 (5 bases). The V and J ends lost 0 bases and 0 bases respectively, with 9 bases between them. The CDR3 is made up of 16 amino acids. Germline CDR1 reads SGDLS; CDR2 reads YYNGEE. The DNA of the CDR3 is TGTGCCAGCAGCGTAGCGGGGTCAGCGAACACCGGGGAGCTGTTTTTT. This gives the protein CASSVAGSANTGELFF.

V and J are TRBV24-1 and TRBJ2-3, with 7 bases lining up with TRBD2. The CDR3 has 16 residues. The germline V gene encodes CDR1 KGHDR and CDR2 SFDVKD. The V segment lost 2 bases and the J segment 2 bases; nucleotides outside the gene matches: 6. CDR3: CATSDSQAGYTDTQYF. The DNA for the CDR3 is TGTGCCACCAGTGATTCCCAAGCGGGGTACACAGATACGCAGTATTTT.

The CDR3 region has the DNA TGCGCCAGCAGCCAAGGGGGAGGGCTAGCGGTCCAAGAGACCCAGTACTTC. Protein sequence: CASSQGGGLAVQETQYF. The rearrangement links TRBV4-3 to TRBJ2-5; 7 bases agree with TRBD2. Per germline, CDR1 LGHNA and CDR2 YSLEER. Trimming removed 1 base from V and 1 base from J; junction bases left unmatched: 9. The CDR3 sequence is 17 residues long.

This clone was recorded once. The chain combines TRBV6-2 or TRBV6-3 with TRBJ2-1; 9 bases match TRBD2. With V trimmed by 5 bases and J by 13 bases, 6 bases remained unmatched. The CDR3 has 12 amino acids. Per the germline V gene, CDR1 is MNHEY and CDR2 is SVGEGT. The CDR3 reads CASSHTSGQQFF. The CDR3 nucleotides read TGTGCCAGCAGTCACACTAGCGGGCAACAGTTCTTC.

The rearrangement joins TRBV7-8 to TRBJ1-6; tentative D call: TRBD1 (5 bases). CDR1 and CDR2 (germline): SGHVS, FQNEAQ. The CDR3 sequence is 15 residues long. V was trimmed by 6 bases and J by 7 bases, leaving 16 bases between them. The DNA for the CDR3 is TGTGCCAGCAGTCTCGGACACAACTTAAATTCACCCCTCCACTTT. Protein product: CASSLGHNLNSPLHF.

The CDR3 loop reads CASSRASETQYF. CDR3 sequence (DNA): TGTGCCAGCAGCCGGGCATCGGAGACCCAGTACTTC. This chain uses TRBV7-8 with TRBJ2-5; D uncertain. The CDR3 extends over 12 amino acids. The germline CDR1 and CDR2 sequences are SGHVS and FQNEAQ. V lost 5 bases, J lost 5 bases, and 9 bases lay in between.

The CDR3 DNA follows: TGTGCCAGTAGTTTCCTCGGCCAGGGGGCGCGATTTTTACCCCACAATGAGCAGTTCTTC. It yields the protein CASSFLGQGARFLPHNEQFF. The rearrangement uses TRBV19 and TRBJ2-1; 8 nucleotides align to TRBD1. In germline, CDR1 is LNHDA, CDR2 SQIVND (reference sequence). The V gene end was trimmed by 5 bases and the J gene end by 5 bases; junction bases not matched to a gene: 23. The CDR3 consists of 20 residues.

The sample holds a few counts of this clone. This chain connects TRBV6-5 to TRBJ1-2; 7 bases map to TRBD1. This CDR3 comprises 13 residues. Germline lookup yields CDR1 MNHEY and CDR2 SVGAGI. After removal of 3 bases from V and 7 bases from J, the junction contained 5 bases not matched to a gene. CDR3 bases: TGTGCCAGCAGTTATCGACAGGGAATTGGCTACACCTTC. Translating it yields CASSYRQGIGYTF.

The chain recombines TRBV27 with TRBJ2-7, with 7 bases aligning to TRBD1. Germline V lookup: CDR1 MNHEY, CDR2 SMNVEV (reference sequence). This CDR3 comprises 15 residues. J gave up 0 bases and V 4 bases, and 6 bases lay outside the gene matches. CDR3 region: CASSSSGQFSYEQYF. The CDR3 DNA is TGTGCCAGCAGTTCCTCGGGACAGTTCTCCTACGAGCAGTACTTC.

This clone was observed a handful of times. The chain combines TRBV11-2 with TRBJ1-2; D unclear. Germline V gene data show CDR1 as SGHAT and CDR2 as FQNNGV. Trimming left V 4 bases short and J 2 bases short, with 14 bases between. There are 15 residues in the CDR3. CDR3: CASSSLKRENYGYTF. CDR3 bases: TGTGCCAGCAGCTCACTCAAGCGGGAGAACTATGGCTACACCTTC. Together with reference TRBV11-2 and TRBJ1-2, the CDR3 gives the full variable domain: EAGVAQSPRYKIIEKRQSVAFWCNPISGHATLYWYQQILGQGPKLLIQFQNNGVVDDSQLPKDRFSAERLKGVDSTLKIQPAKLEDSAVYLCASSSLKRENYGYTFGSGTRLTVV.

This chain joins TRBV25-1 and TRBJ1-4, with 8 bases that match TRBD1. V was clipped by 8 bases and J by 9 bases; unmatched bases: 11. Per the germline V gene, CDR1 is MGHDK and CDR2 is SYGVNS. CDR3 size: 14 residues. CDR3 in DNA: TGTGCCAGCTCTGACGGGGACAGGAGGAAAAAACTGTTTTTT. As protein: CASSDGDRRKKLFF.

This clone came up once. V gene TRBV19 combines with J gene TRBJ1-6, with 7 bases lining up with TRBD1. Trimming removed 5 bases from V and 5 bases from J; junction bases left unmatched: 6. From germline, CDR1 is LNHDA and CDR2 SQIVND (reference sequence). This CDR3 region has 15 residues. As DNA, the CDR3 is TGTGCCAGTAGTCCCCGGGACAGCCATAATTCACCCCTCCACTTT. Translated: CASSPRDSHNSPLHF.

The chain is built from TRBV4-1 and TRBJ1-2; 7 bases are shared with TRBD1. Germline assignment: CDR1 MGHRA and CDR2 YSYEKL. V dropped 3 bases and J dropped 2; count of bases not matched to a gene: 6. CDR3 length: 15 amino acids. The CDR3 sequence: CASSHVKGANYGYTF. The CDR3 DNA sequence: TGCGCCAGCAGCCACGTGAAGGGGGCGAACTATGGCTACACCTTC.

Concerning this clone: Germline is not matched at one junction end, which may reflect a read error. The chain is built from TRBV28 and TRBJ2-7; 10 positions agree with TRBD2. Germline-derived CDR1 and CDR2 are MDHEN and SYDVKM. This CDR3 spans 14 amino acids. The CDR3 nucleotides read TGTGCCAGCAGTACCCCCGGGACTAGCGAGGTTCTAGACTTC. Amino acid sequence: CASSTPGTSEVLDF.

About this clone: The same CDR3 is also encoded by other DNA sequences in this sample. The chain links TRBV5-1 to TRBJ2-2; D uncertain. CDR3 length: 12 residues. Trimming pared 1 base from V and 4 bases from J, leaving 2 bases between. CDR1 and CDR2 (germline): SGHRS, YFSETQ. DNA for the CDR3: TGCGCCAGCAGCTTGCTCACCGGGGAGCTGTTTTTT. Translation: CASSLLTGELFF.

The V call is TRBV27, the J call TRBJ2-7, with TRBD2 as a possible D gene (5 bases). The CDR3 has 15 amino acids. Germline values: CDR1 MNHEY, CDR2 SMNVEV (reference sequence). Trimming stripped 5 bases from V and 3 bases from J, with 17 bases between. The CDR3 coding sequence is TGTGCCAGCAGTCGATTGCCACGGGAAAACTACGAGCAGTACTTC. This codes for CASSRLPRENYEQYF.

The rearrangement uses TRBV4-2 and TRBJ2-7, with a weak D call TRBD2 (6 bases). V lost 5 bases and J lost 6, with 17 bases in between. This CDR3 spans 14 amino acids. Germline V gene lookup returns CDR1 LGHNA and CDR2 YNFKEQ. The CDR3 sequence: CASSSGGRNSEQYF. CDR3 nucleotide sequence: TGTGCCAGCAGCTCTGGGGGGAGGAACAGCGAGCAGTACTTC.

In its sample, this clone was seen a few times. The CDR3 DNA reads as TGTGCCAGCAGTTACACCCTCGGGAGAGAAACTGAAGCTTTCTTT. This gives the protein CASSYTLGRETEAFF. The V gene is TRBV6-5, the J gene TRBJ1-1; unclear D gene. Germline CDR1 reads MNHEY; CDR2 reads SVGAGI. This CDR3 region has 15 residues. Deletions cut 2 bases from V and 5 bases from J, with 15 bases between.

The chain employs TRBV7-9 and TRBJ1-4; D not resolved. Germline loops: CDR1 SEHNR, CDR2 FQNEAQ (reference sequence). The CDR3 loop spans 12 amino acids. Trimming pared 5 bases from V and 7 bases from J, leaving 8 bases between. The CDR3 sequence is CASSGGFEKLFF. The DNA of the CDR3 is TGTGCCAGCAGCGGCGGCTTTGAAAAACTGTTTTTT.

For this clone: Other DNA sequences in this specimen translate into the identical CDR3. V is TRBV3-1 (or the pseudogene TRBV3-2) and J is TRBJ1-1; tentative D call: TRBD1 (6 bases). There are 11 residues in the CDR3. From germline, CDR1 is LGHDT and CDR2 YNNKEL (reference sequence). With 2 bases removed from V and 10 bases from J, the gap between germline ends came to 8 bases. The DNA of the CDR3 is TGTGCCAGCAGCCAAACAGGGAGAGCTTTCTTT. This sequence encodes CASSQTGRAFF.

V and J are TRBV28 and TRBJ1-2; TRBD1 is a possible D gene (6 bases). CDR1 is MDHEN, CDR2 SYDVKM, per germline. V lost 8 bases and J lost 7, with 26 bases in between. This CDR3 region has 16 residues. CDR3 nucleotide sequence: TGTGCCAGCGGTTATGGAACTGGGTCCCAGGGGATTGGCTACACCTTC. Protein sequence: CASGYGTGSQGIGYTF.

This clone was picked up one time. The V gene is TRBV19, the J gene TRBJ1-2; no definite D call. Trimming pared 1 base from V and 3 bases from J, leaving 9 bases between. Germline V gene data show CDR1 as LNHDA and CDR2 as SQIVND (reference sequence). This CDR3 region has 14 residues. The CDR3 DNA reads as TGTGCCAGTAGTATAGTCGGCGGGGACTATGGCTACACCTTC. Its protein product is CASSIVGGDYGYTF.

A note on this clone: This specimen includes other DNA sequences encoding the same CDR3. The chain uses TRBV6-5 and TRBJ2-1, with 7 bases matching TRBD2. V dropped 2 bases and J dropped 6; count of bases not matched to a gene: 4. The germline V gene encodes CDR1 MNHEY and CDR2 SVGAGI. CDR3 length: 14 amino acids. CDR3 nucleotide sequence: TGTGCCAGCAGTTACGGCGGGAGCGGCAATGAGCAGTTCTTC. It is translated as CASSYGGSGNEQFF.

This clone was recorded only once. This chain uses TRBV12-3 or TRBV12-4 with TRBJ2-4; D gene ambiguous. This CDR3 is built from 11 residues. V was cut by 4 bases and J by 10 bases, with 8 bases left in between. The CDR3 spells CASSSGRIQYF. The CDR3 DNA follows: TGTGCCAGCAGTTCCGGTAGAATTCAGTACTTC.

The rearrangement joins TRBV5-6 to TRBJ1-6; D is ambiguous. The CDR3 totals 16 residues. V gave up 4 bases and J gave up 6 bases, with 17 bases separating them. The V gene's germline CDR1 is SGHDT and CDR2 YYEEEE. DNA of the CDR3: TGTGCCAGCAGCCCTTGGGAGCTCCCTCGTAATTCACCCCTCCACTTT. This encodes CASSPWELPRNSPLHF.